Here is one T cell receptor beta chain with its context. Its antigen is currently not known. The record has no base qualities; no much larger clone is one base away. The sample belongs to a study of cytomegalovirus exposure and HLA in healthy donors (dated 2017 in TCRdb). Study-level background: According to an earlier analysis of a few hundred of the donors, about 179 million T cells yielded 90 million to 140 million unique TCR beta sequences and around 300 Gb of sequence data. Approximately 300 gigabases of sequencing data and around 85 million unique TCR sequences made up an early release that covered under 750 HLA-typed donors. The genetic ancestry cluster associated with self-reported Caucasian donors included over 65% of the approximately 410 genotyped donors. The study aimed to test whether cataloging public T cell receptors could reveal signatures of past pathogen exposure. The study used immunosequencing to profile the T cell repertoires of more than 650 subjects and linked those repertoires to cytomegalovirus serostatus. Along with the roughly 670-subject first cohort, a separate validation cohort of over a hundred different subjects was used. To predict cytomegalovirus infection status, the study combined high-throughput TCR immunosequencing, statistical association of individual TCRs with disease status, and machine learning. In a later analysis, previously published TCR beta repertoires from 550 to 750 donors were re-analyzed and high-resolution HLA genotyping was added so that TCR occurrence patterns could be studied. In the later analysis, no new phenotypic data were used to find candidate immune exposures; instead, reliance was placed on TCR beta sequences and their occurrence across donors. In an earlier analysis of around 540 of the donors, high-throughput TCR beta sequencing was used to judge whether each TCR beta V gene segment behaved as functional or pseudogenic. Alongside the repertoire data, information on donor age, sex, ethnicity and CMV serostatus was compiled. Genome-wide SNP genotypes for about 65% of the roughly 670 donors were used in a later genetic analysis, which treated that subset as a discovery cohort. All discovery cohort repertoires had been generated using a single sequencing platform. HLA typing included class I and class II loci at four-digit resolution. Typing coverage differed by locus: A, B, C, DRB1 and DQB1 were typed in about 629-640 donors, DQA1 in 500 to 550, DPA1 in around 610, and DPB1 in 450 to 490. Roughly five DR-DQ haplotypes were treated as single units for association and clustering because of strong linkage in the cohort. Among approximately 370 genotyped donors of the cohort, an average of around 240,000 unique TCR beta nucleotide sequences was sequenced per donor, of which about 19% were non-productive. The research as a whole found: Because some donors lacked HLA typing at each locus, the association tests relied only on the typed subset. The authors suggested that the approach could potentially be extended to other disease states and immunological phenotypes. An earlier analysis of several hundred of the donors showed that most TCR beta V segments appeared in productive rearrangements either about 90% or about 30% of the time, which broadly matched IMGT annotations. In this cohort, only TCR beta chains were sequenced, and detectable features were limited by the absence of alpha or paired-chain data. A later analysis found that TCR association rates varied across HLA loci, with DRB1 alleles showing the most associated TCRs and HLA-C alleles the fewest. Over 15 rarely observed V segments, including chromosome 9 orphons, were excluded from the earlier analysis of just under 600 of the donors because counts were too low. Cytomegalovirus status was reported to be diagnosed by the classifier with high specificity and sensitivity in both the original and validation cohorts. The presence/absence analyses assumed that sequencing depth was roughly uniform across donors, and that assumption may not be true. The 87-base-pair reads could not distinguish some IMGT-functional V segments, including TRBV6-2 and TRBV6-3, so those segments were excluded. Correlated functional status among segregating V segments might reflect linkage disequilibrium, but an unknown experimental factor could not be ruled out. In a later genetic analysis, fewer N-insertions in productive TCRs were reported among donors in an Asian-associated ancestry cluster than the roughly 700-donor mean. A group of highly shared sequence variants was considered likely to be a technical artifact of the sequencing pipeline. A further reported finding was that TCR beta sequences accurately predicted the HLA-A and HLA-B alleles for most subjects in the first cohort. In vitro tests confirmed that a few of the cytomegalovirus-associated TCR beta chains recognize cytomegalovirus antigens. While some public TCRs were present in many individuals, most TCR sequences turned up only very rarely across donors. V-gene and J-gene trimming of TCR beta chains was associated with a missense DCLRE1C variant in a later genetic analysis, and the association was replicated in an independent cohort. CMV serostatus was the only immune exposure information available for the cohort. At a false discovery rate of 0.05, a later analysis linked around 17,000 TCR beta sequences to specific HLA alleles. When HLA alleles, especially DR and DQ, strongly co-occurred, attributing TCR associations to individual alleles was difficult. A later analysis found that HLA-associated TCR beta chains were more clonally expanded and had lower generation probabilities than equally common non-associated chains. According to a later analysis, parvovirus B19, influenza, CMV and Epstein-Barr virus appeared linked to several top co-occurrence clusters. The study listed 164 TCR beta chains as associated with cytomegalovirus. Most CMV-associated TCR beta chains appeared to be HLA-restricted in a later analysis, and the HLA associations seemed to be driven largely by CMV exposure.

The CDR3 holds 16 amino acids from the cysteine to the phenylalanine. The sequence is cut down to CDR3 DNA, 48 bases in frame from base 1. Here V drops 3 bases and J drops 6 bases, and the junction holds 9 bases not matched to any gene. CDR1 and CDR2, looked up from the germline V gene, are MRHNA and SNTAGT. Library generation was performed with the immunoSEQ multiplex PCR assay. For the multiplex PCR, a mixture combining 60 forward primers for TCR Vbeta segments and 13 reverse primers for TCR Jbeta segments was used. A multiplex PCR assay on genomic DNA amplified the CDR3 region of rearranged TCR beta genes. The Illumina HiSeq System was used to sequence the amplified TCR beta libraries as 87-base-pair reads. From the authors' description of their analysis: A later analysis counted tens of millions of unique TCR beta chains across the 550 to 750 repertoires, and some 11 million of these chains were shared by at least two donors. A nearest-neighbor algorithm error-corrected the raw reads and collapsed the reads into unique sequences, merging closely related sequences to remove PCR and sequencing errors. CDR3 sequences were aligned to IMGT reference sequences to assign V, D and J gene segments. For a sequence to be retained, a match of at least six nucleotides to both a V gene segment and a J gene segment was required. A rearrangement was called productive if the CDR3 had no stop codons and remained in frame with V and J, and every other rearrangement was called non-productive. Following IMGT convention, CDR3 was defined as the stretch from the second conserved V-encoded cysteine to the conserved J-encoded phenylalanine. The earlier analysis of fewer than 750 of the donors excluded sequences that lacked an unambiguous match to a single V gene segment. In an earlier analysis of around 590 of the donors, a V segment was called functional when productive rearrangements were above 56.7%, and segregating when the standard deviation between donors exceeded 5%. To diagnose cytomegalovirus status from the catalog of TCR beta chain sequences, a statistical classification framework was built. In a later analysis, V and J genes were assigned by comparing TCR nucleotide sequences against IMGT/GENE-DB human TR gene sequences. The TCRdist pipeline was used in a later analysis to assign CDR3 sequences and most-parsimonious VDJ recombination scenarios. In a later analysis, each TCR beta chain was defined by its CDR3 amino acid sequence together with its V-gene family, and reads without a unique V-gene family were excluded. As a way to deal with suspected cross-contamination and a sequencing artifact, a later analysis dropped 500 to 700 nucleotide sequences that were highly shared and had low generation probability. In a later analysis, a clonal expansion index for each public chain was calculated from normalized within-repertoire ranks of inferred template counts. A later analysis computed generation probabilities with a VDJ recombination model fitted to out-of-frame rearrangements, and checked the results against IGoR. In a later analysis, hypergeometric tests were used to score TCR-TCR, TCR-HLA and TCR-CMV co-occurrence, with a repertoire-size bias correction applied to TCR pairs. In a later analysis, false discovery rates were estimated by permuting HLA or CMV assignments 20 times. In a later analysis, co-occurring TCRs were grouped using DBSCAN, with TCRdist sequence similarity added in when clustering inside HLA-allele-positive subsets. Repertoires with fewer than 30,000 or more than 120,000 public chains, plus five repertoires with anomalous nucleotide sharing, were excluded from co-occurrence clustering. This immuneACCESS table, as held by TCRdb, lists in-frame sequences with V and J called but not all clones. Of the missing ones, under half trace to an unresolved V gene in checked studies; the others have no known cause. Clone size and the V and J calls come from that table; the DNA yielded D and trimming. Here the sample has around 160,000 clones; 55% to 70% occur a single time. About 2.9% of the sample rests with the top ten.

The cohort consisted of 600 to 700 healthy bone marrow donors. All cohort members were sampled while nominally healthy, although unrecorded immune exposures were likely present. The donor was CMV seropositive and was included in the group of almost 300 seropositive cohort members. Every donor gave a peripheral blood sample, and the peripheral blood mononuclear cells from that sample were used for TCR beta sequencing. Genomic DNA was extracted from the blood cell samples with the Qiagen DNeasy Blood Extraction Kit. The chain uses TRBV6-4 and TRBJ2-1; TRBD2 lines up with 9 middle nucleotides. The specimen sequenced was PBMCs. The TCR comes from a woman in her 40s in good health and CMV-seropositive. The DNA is TGTGCCAGCAGTGAGGAGTGGCGGGGGGGCCCCAATGAGCAGTTCTTC. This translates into CASSEEWRGGPNEQFF.